The source of this TCR beta chain is a study of beta chain features in type 1 diabetes. General study results and limits: Shortening of TCRB CDR3s, moderate but significant, appeared in all four CD4+ subsets of Type 1 diabetes patients.

As every portion of the isolated RNA was reverse transcribed, the sequencing read expressed TCRB transcripts. Profiled with immunoSEQ multiplex PCR; TCRdb holds only in-frame clones, not every one. The table shows 640,000 or so clones, with around 15% occurring only once. This clone was seen more than once but under ten times. Its target is not known. Once sorted, every population was more than 95% pure. The CDR3 runs 14 residues. Germline lookup yields CDR1 MNHEY and CDR2 SVGAGI. V lost 4 bases and J lost 3; bases outside the gene matches: 3. This receptor was identified in a man between 18 and 29 years old with type 1 diabetes. Specimen: naive CD4+ T cells from blood. The gene calls are TRBV6-5 and TRBJ2-5; 9 bases line up with TRBD2. The CDR3 region is CASSWGLAEETQYF. CDR3 bases: TGTGCCAGCAGTTGGGGACTAGCAGAAGAGACCCAGTACTTC.